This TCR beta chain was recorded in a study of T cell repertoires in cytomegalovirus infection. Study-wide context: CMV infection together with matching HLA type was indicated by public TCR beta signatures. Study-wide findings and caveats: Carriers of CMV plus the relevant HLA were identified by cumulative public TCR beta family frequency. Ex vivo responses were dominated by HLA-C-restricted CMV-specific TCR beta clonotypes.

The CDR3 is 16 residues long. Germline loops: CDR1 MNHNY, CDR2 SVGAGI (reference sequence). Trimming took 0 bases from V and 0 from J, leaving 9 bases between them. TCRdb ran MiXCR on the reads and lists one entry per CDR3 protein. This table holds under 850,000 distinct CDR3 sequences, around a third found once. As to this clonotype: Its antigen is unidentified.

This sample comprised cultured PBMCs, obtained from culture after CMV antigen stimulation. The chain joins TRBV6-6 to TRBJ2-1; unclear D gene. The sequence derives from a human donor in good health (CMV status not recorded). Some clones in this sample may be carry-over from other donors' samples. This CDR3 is CASSYSPQSSYNEQFF. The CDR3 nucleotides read TGTGCCAGCAGTTACTCGCCCCAGAGCTCCTACAATGAGCAGTTCTTC.